The T cell receptor beta chain under discussion was sequenced for a study of beta chain features in type 1 diabetes. Study-wide results and caveats: Diminished insertions and augmented deletions at VDJ junctions characterized type 1 diabetes patients. The study found that naive, central memory and Treg TCRB repertoires appeared more similar in patients than in healthy donors.

This clone was counted between two and nine times. What it recognizes is unknown. Every isolated RNA sample was fully reverse transcribed, so sequencing captured expressed TCRB transcripts. The read count averaged roughly 3.5 million across naive, central memory and regulatory T cell samples. Sequencing was performed with immunoSEQ multiplex PCR; in TCRdb, only in-frame clones are kept and a portion is missing. The sample has hundreds of thousands of clones, roughly 17% seen once. In germline, CDR1 is SGHTA, CDR2 FQGTGA. Trimming shortened V by 1 base and J by 2 bases, and 9 bases separated the two germline ends. CDR3 length: 15 residues.

The sequence derives from a woman younger than 30 in good health. Sequenced sample: naive CD4+ T cells from blood. The V and J genes are TRBV7-3 and TRBJ2-1, with TRBD1 as a possible D gene (5 bases). The chain's CDR3 is CASSLMSGTYNEQFF. CDR3 sequence (DNA): TGTGCCAGCAGCTTAATGTCAGGGACCTACAATGAGCAGTTCTTC.